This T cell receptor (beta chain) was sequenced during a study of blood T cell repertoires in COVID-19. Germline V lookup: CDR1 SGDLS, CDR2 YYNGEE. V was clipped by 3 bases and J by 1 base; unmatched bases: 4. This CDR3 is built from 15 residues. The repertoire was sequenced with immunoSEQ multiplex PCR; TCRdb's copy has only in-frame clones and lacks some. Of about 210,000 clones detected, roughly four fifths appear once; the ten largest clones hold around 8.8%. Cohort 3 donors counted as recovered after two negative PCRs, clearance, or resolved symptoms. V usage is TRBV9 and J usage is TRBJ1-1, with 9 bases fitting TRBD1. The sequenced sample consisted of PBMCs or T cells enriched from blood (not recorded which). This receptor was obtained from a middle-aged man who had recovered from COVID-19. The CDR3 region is CASSAYRGQNTEAFF. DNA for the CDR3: TGTGCCAGCAGCGCGTACAGGGGGCAGAACACTGAAGCTTTCTTT.